Sequencing of this T cell receptor (beta chain) was carried out in a study of T cell responses to AZD1222 COVID-19 vaccine. Of note for this clone: The target antigen is unknown.

Study findings and constraints: Spike was spanned by vaccine-associated CD4 TCRs, which were dominant at 160-218 and 743-854. Clonal diversity was possibly underestimated, and the donors were mostly white British, with more females. Two AZD1222 administrations were followed by greater Spike-specific TCR breadth and depth.

Using immunoSEQ multiplex PCR, the repertoire was profiled, and TCRdb retains in-frame clones only, with some absent. This sample has about 100,000 clones, with around 90% found just once. The receptor was derived from an adult in good health. Sequences were derived from peripheral blood, sampled on day 0 of AZD1222 vaccination.

Here the CDR3 reads CASCYRDRTKGNYGYTF. The CDR3 DNA is TGTGCCAGCTGCTACCGGGACAGAACAAAGGGTAACTATGGCTACACCTTC. The rearrangement joins TRBV28 to TRBJ1-2; the match to TRBD1 covers 7 bases. Germline values: CDR1 MDHEN, CDR2 SYDVKM. The V segment lost 8 bases and the J segment 1 base; nucleotides outside the gene matches: 16. CDR3 length: 17 residues.